These 23 T cell receptor beta chains originate from one sample sequenced in a study of cytomegalovirus exposure and HLA in healthy donors. PCR primers comprised 60 Vbeta and 13 Jbeta primers. Generated by immunoSEQ multiplex PCR, the TCRdb table keeps only in-frame clones and is missing some. This table holds under 75,000 clones. Sequencing input: PBMCs. These receptors were collected from a female donor in good health and CMV-seropositive.

The chain couples TRBV5-4 to TRBJ2-7, with 16 bases matching TRBD2. This CDR3 region has 16 residues. CDR1 SGHNT and CDR2 YYREEE come from the germline V gene (reference sequence). V lost 4 bases and J lost 2; bases outside the gene matches: 3. DNA for the CDR3: TGTGCCAGCAGCATCGGGACTAGCGGGGGGGCCTACGAGCAGTACTTC. As protein: CASSIGTSGGAYEQYF.

This chain connects TRBV9 to TRBJ1-2; tentative D call: TRBD1 (5 bases). The CDR3 sequence is 17 residues long. Germline V gene lookup returns CDR1 SGDLS and CDR2 YYNGEE. The V end lost 3 bases, the J end lost 4 bases, and 22 bases lay between the germline ends. CDR3: CASSATSAEGRIYGYTF. CDR3 DNA sequence: TGTGCCAGCAGCGCCACGAGCGCGGAGGGGAGAATCTATGGCTACACCTTC.

The chain recombines TRBV27 with TRBJ2-7; 8 bases fit TRBD1. The CDR3 has 14 residues. Trimming took 6 bases from V and 4 from J; bases not matched to a gene: 8. Per the germline V gene, CDR1 is MNHEY and CDR2 is SMNVEV (reference sequence). The CDR3 nucleotides are TGTGCCAGCAGGCCGGGACAGGATCAATACGAGCAGTACTTC. Protein: CASRPGQDQYEQYF.

The chain employs TRBV7-8 and TRBJ1-5; 8 nucleotides agree with TRBD1. There are 15 residues in the CDR3. The V gene's germline CDR1 is SGHVS and CDR2 FQNEAQ. J gave up 9 bases and V 4 bases, and 11 bases lay outside the gene matches. Here the CDR3 DNA reads TGTGCCAGCAGCTCGAGGGACAGGCCGGCGGGGCCCCAGCATTTT. This translates into CASSSRDRPAGPQHF.

The gene calls are TRBV7-8 and TRBJ1-2; a possible D gene is TRBD1 (5 bases). Germline lookup yields CDR1 SGHVS and CDR2 FQNEAQ. There are 15 residues in the CDR3. V lost 1 base, J lost 6 bases, and 15 bases lay in between. As DNA, the CDR3 is TGTGCCAGCAGCTTAGTGGGGGACTCCCCCCATGGCTACACCTTC. The encoded protein is CASSLVGDSPHGYTF.

V usage is TRBV4-1 and J usage is TRBJ1-1; maybe TRBD1 (6 bases). The CDR3 spans 15 residues. Germline V gene data show CDR1 as MGHRA and CDR2 as YSYEKL. Trimming took 2 bases from V and 3 from J, leaving 13 bases between them. The CDR3 protein is CASSQQGTGYTEAFF. The CDR3 nucleotides read TGCGCCAGCAGCCAACAGGGTACAGGGTACACTGAAGCTTTCTTT.

The J gene is TRBJ1-2, the V gene TRBV5-1; D is perhaps TRBD1 (5 bases). CDR3 size: 14 residues. V lost 7 bases and J 4 bases, leaving 17 bases between the germline ends. CDR1 is SGHRS and CDR2 is YFSETQ in the germline V gene. CDR3 bases: TGCGCCAGCGCCGAGCAGGGAGGAGGCTATGGCTACACCTTC. Encoded protein: CASAEQGGGYGYTF. Combining the CDR3 with reference TRBV5-1 and TRBJ1-2 gives the whole variable domain KAGVTQTPRYLIKTRGQQVTLSCSPISGHRSVSWYQQTPGQGLQFLFEYFSETQRNKGNFPGRFSGRQFSNSRSEMNVSTLELGDSALYLCASAEQGGGYGYTFGSGTRLTVV.

The V gene is TRBV28, the J gene TRBJ2-7, with TRBD2 identical over 9 bases. With V trimmed by 4 bases and J by 2 bases, 18 bases remained unmatched. Germline assignment: CDR1 MDHEN and CDR2 SYDVKM. There are 19 residues in the CDR3. The chain's CDR3 is CASSSGAAGGPIKPYEQYF. The CDR3 nucleotides read TGTGCCAGCAGTTCTGGGGCAGCGGGGGGACCGATTAAACCCTACGAGCAGTACTTC.

The chain recombines TRBV2 with TRBJ2-1; 8 bases line up with TRBD1. With 2 bases clipped from V and 7 bases from J, the junction kept 4 bases outside the gene matches. The CDR3 contains 14 residues. Germline CDR1 and CDR2: SNHLY and FYNNEI. CDR3 nucleotides: TGTGCCAGCAGTGAACAGGGGGCTGGGAATGAGCAGTTCTTC. Translation: CASSEQGAGNEQFF.

This rearrangement joins TRBV6-1 to TRBJ2-2; 7 nucleotides line up with TRBD1. Germline CDR1 and CDR2: MNHNS and SASEGT. This CDR3 is 16 amino acids long. V lost 2 bases and J lost 5; bases outside the gene matches: 8. CDR3 loop: CASSESRTGVTGELFF. CDR3 nucleotide sequence: TGTGCCAGCAGTGAAAGCCGAACAGGGGTAACCGGGGAGCTGTTTTTT.

J is TRBJ1-1 and V is TRBV4-1; D call uncertain. This CDR3 is 14 amino acids long. V lost 3 bases, J lost 2 bases, and 10 bases lay in between. Per the germline V gene, CDR1 is MGHRA and CDR2 is YSYEKL. CDR3 nucleotide sequence: TGCGCCAGCAGCCAGCACAGAGCAAACACTGAAGCTTTCTTT. Its protein product is CASSQHRANTEAFF.

Written as DNA, the CDR3 is TGCGCCAGCAGCTTGGCTTCGACAAACGGGAATCCAGCTAACTATGGCTACACCTTC. Its protein is CASSLASTNGNPANYGYTF. J is TRBJ1-2 and V is TRBV5-1; unclear D gene. There are 19 residues in the CDR3. Germline V gene lookup returns CDR1 SGHRS and CDR2 YFSETQ. V lost 0 bases, J lost 0 bases, and 21 bases lay in between.

The chain has TRBV6-1 and TRBJ2-7; the D is unclear. CDR1 MNHNS and CDR2 SASEGT come from the germline V gene. Trimming took 7 bases from V and 1 from J, leaving 5 bases between them. The length of the CDR3 is 11 residues. The chain's CDR3 is CASTISYEQYF. The CDR3 DNA sequence: TGTGCCAGCACCATTTCCTACGAGCAGTACTTC.

CDR3 residues: CASSVGQGLLSGNTIYF. The CDR3 DNA sequence: TGTGCCAGCAGCGTAGGGCAGGGCCTCCTCTCTGGAAACACCATATATTTT. The V gene is TRBV9, the J gene TRBJ1-3; the D gene is possibly TRBD1 (5 bases). Germline CDR1 and CDR2: SGDLS and YYNGEE. The CDR3 extends over 17 amino acids. Trimming took 0 bases from V and 0 from J, leaving 13 bases between them.

This chain links TRBV5-5 with TRBJ2-7; 8 nucleotides agree with TRBD1. CDR1 SGHKS and CDR2 YYEKEE come from the germline V gene (reference sequence). J lost 4 bases, V lost 4 bases, and 7 bases had no gene match. This CDR3 contains 14 residues. CDR3 coding DNA: TGTGCCAGCAGCAAAGGACAGGGACGGTACGAGCAGTACTTC. This translates into CASSKGQGRYEQYF.

The gene calls are TRBV19 and TRBJ1-5; 7 bases fit TRBD1. This CDR3 comprises 15 residues. V lost 1 base, J lost 6 bases, and 6 bases stayed unmatched. CDR1 LNHDA and CDR2 SQIVND come from the germline V gene (reference sequence). The CDR3 DNA reads as TGTGCCAGTAGTATAGTTGACAGGGATATTCAGCCCCAGCATTTT. Translation gives CASSIVDRDIQPQHF.

This chain links TRBV28 with TRBJ1-2; D uncertain. The CDR3 spans 13 residues. V lost 2 bases to trimming and J lost 1 base, with 5 bases between them. Germline lookup yields CDR1 MDHEN and CDR2 SYDVKM. The CDR3 loop reads CASSLTGNYGYTF. The CDR3 DNA reads TGTGCCAGCAGTTTAACTGGTAACTATGGCTACACCTTC.

The chain has TRBV7-3 and TRBJ2-7; D is possibly TRBD2 (5 bases). This CDR3 region has 15 residues. Germline V gene lookup returns CDR1 SGHTA and CDR2 FQGTGA. With 5 bases removed from V and 3 bases from J, the gap between germline ends came to 17 bases. CDR3 sequence reads: CASSQTRAPLYEQYF. The CDR3 DNA reads as TGTGCCAGCAGCCAAACGAGGGCTCCCCTCTACGAGCAGTACTTC.

V is TRBV4-1 and J is TRBJ1-1; 7 nucleotides align to TRBD1. With 4 bases clipped from V and 0 bases from J, the junction kept 11 bases outside the gene matches. This CDR3 contains 17 residues. The germline V gene has CDR1 MGHRA and CDR2 YSYEKL. CDR3 in amino acids: CASSPRPATGLNTEAFF. The DNA for the CDR3 is TGCGCCAGCAGCCCTAGGCCTGCGACAGGGTTGAACACTGAAGCTTTCTTT.

V is TRBV30 and J is TRBJ1-1, with D maybe TRBD1 (6 bases). CDR1 and CDR2 from the germline V gene are GTSNPN and SVGIG (reference sequence). The ends were cut back, 2 bases at V and 5 bases at J, with 15 bases in the middle. CDR3 length: 14 amino acids. CDR3 amino acids: CAWSPGHDVTEAFF. The CDR3 region has the DNA TGTGCCTGGAGTCCGGGACACGATGTAACTGAAGCTTTCTTT.

This chain connects TRBV30 to TRBJ1-1; D unclear. V shed 5 bases and J shed 3 bases, with 13 bases lying between them. Per germline, CDR1 GTSNPN and CDR2 SVGIG (reference sequence). The CDR3 loop spans 13 amino acids. The CDR3 here is CAWSHYPDTEAFF. CDR3 coding DNA: TGTGCCTGGTCCCACTACCCCGACACTGAAGCTTTCTTT.

The chain has TRBV7-9 and TRBJ2-7, with TRBD2 matching over 9 bases. The CDR3 covers 13 residues. CDR1 is SEHNR and CDR2 is FQNEAQ in the germline V gene (reference sequence). Trimming cost V 8 bases and J 3 bases; bases outside gene matches: 5. CDR3 nucleotide sequence: TGTGCCAGCGGGGCTAGCGGGATCTACGAGCAGTACTTC. It translates to CASGASGIYEQYF.

The V call is TRBV2, the J call TRBJ2-1; 11 bases line up with TRBD2. The germline gives CDR1 SNHLY, CDR2 FYNNEI. This CDR3 region has 17 residues. Trimming cost V 5 bases and J 8 bases; bases outside gene matches: 14. The CDR3: CASSTSGRGLAVYEQFF. The CDR3 nucleotides are TGTGCCAGCAGTACCAGCGGGAGGGGACTAGCGGTTTATGAGCAGTTCTTC.